This entry lists 30 T cell receptor beta chains sequenced from one sample in a study of beta chain features in type 1 diabetes. Investigators reverse transcribed all isolated RNA, so they sequenced expressed TCRB transcripts. This table comes from immunoSEQ multiplex PCR, and its TCRdb copy is limited to in-frame clones, with some not included. The data hold nearly 350,000 clones, with under 8.5% observed a single time. The sample was central memory CD4+ T cells from blood. The source of these receptors is a woman between 18 and 30 years old in good health.

This clone was counted many times. J is TRBJ1-5 and V is TRBV19; D not resolved. The germline V gene encodes CDR1 LNHDA and CDR2 SQIVND (reference sequence). The V and J ends lost 7 bases and 2 bases respectively, with 12 bases between them. The CDR3 loop spans 14 amino acids. As DNA, the CDR3 is TGTGCCAGTATGAGTTGGCTAGGCAATCAGCCCCAGCATTTT. It yields the protein CASMSWLGNQPQHF.

This clone was seen a handful of times. The chain recombines TRBV7-2 with TRBJ2-3; weak D call: TRBD2 (5 bases). The CDR3 runs to 13 residues. Germline CDR1 is SGHTA and CDR2 is FQGNSA. Trimming pared 4 bases from V and 5 bases from J, leaving 10 bases between. The CDR3 region is CASSSTRGDTQYF. CDR3 nucleotides: TGTGCCAGCAGCTCCACACGGGGAGATACGCAGTATTTT.

The V gene is TRBV15, the J gene TRBJ1-3; no clear D. V lost 2 bases and J 1 base, leaving 18 bases between the germline ends. This CDR3 has 18 residues. The germline CDR1 and CDR2 sequences are LNHNV and YYDKDF (reference sequence). This CDR3 is CATSRLPRPGLSGNTIYF. The CDR3 DNA follows: TGTGCCACCAGCAGACTACCCCGACCCGGGCTATCTGGAAACACCATATATTTT.

The J gene is TRBJ1-5, the V gene TRBV15; 8 bases line up with TRBD1. Per the germline V gene, CDR1 is LNHNV and CDR2 is YYDKDF (reference sequence). J gave up 4 bases and V 3 bases, and 8 bases lay outside the gene matches. The CDR3 covers 16 residues. In DNA form, the CDR3 reads TGTGCCACCAGCAGGAAGGACAGGGAAAGAAATCAGCCCCAGCATTTT. Residues: CATSRKDRERNQPQHF.

The table lists this clone with many counts. The chain couples TRBV7-8 to TRBJ2-3; D may be TRBD2 (5 bases). V was clipped by 3 bases and J by 2 bases, with 12 bases between them. Germline V CDR1 and CDR2: SGHVS, FQNEAQ. The CDR3 runs to 15 residues. As DNA, the CDR3 is TGTGCCAGCAGCTTTCGGGCTAGCCCCACAGATACGCAGTATTTT. Protein product: CASSFRASPTDTQYF.

This clone was counted between two and nine times. The genes are TRBV5-1 and TRBJ2-7, with 7 positions matching TRBD1. The CDR3 spans 13 residues. CDR1 is SGHRS, CDR2 YFSETQ, per germline. Trimming took 6 bases from V and 2 from J; bases not matched to a gene: 5. The CDR3 nucleotides read TGCGCCAGCAACAGGGGCGACACCTACGAGCAGTACTTC. Protein: CASNRGDTYEQYF.

This clone was observed a handful of times. The chain uses TRBV7-2 and TRBJ1-1; D unclear. CDR3 length equals 13 residues. The germline V and J ends were trimmed by 9 bases and 4 bases, with 15 bases remaining between them. Germline V gene data show CDR1 as SGHTA and CDR2 as FQGNSA. CDR3 nucleotides: TGTGCCAGTCAGGACGTCTCTCGCACTGAAGCTTTCTTT. It codes for CASQDVSRTEAFF. The entire variable domain, with the rest obtained from reference TRBV7-2 and TRBJ1-1, is as follows: GAGVSQSPSNKVTEKGKDVELRCDPISGHTALYWYRQSLGQGLEFLIYFQGNSAPDKSGLPSDRFSAERTGGSVSTLTIQRTQQEDSAVYLCASQDVSRTEAFFGQGTRLTVV.

The chain carries TRBV5-1 and TRBJ2-3; weak D call: TRBD1 (5 bases). The CDR3 covers 14 residues. Trimming took 3 bases from V and 6 from J, leaving 14 bases between them. CDR1 is SGHRS and CDR2 is YFSETQ in the germline V gene. DNA of the CDR3: TGCGCCAGCAGCTCCCTTCAGGGTGTGGATACGCAGTATTTT. Protein product: CASSSLQGVDTQYF.

This sequence joins TRBV5-1 and TRBJ1-1, with D hard to call. Germline V gene lookup returns CDR1 SGHRS and CDR2 YFSETQ. Trimming removed 8 bases at V and 1 base at J, with 21 bases between. The CDR3 sequence is 16 residues long. The CDR3 DNA reads TGCGCCAGTAGGAGCGGGGAAGGCGGAGAGAACACTGAAGCTTTCTTT. The encoded protein is CASRSGEGGENTEAFF.

The CDR3 region has the DNA TGTGCCAGCAGTTTAAGTTCTTCAGGGATTCTAAGCACAGATACGCAGTATTTT. Translated, it gives CASSLSSSGILSTDTQYF. The chain carries TRBV28 and TRBJ2-3; the D gene is possibly TRBD1 (5 bases). Germline values: CDR1 MDHEN, CDR2 SYDVKM. The V gene lost 2 bases and the J gene lost 0 bases, with 18 bases spanning the gap. The CDR3 runs to 18 residues.

The chain combines TRBV15 with TRBJ2-5, with 9 nucleotides matching TRBD2. Germline CDR1 is LNHNV and CDR2 is YYDKDF (reference sequence). The CDR3 runs 15 residues. V trimming: 1 base; J trimming: 5 bases; junction bases outside the gene matches: 5. CDR3 sequence: CATSRGRAGGETQYF. The CDR3 coding sequence is TGTGCCACCAGCAGAGGCCGGGCGGGAGGGGAGACCCAGTACTTC.

Only a few counts were recorded for this clone. Here the CDR3 reads CASSFELASEKLFF. The CDR3, as DNA: TGTGCCAGCAGCTTCGAGCTTGCAAGTGAAAAACTGTTTTTT. The chain carries TRBV5-6 and TRBJ1-4; no definite D call. The CDR3 covers 14 residues. V lost 2 bases, J lost 7 bases, and 12 bases lay in between. Germline CDR1 SGHDT, CDR2 YYEEEE. The variable domain in full, with the rest retrieved from reference TRBV5-6 and TRBJ1-4, is DAGVTQSPTHLIKTRGQQVTLRCSPKSGHDTVSWYQQALGQGPQFIFQYYEEEERQRGNFPDRFSGHQFPNYSSELNVNALLLGDSALYLCASSFELASEKLFFGSGTQLSVL.

In its sample, this clone was seen a few times. J is TRBJ2-3 and V is TRBV5-8; D gene uncertain. Germline V gene sequence: CDR1 SGHTS, CDR2 YDEGEE. The CDR3 is made up of 12 amino acids. Between the trimmed V and J ends, which lost 3 bases and 4 bases, there was a span of 6 bases. CDR3 amino acids: CASSSDADTQYF. The CDR3 nucleotides read TGTGCCAGCAGCTCGGATGCAGATACGCAGTATTTT.

This chain connects TRBV7-2 to TRBJ2-7; 13 nucleotides agree with TRBD2. The CDR3 spans 17 residues. With 1 base clipped from V and 7 bases from J, the junction kept 10 bases outside the gene matches. Germline loops: CDR1 SGHTA, CDR2 FQGNSA. The CDR3 protein is CASSLGGVTSGRGEQYF. As DNA, the CDR3 is TGTGCCAGCAGCTTAGGAGGAGTTACTAGCGGGAGGGGGGAGCAGTACTTC.

Ten or more counts support this clone. The chain has TRBV7-3 and TRBJ2-3; D is unresolved. Germline V gene lookup returns CDR1 SGHTA and CDR2 FQGTGA. This CDR3 region has 13 residues. V shed 5 bases and J shed 2 bases, with 8 bases lying between them. The CDR3 nucleotides are TGTGCCAGCAGCACCGAAATCACAGATACGCAGTATTTT. It specifies CASSTEITDTQYF.

CDR3 region: CASRQRTGLNTIYF. CDR3 coding DNA: TGTGCCAGCCGGCAGAGGACAGGACTAAACACCATATATTTT. The chain employs TRBV11-2 and TRBJ1-3, with TRBD1 identical over 7 bases. The CDR3 loop spans 14 amino acids. V lost 8 bases, J lost 6 bases, and 10 bases stayed unmatched. In germline, CDR1 is SGHAT, CDR2 FQNNGV.

This clone was counted only a few times. This chain uses TRBV9 with TRBJ2-1; 7 nucleotides agree with TRBD2. Per the germline V gene, CDR1 is SGDLS and CDR2 is YYNGEE. The V gene end was trimmed by 6 bases and the J gene end by 1 base; junction bases not matched to a gene: 4. CDR3 size: 14 residues. The CDR3 region has the DNA TGTGCCAGCACCCGGGGGGTGTCCTACAATGAGCAGTTCTTC. Protein: CASTRGVSYNEQFF.

This clone was found a few times. The V and J genes are TRBV6-5 and TRBJ2-1; 10 bases are shared with TRBD1. J lost 6 bases, V lost 2 bases, and 4 bases had no gene match. Germline values: CDR1 MNHEY, CDR2 SVGAGI. There are 15 residues in the CDR3. CDR3 in DNA: TGTGCCAGCAGTTACGGGACAGGGGTCCCCAATGAGCAGTTCTTC. Translated, it gives CASSYGTGVPNEQFF.

V usage is TRBV6-1 and J usage is TRBJ2-5, with 9 positions matching TRBD2. The CDR3 runs 14 residues. The germline CDR1 and CDR2 sequences are MNHNS and SASEGT. V lost 5 bases and J lost 4; bases outside the gene matches: 5. CDR3 loop: CASSPGTSLETQYF. DNA for the CDR3: TGTGCCAGCAGTCCCGGGACTAGCTTAGAGACCCAGTACTTC.

This clone was found many times. The J gene is TRBJ2-3, the V gene TRBV7-2, with D possibly matching TRBD2 (6 bases). The CDR3 is 16 amino acids. From germline, CDR1 is SGHTA and CDR2 FQGNSA. The V end lost 5 bases, the J end lost 4 bases, and 19 bases lay between the germline ends. CDR3 region: CASSRTRGLISDTQYF. The CDR3 DNA reads TGTGCCAGCAGCCGTACGCGGGGACTGATATCAGATACGCAGTATTTT. Using reference TRBV7-2 and TRBJ2-3 for the parts outside the CDR3, the full variable domain is GAGVSQSPSNKVTEKGKDVELRCDPISGHTALYWYRQSLGQGLEFLIYFQGNSAPDKSGLPSDRFSAERTGGSVSTLTIQRTQQEDSAVYLCASSRTRGLISDTQYFGPGTRLTVL.

This clone was seen many times. V usage is TRBV7-2 and J usage is TRBJ2-7; the match to TRBD2 covers 9 bases. CDR1 is SGHTA, CDR2 FQGNSA, per germline. V was clipped by 6 bases and J by 6 bases; unmatched bases: 9. There are 14 residues in the CDR3. The CDR3 reads CASSASGTRGEQYF. The CDR3 nucleotides are TGTGCCAGCAGTGCTAGCGGGACGCGCGGCGAGCAGTACTTC.

The gene calls are TRBV5-4 and TRBJ2-2, with unresolved D. V lost 2 bases and J 0 bases, leaving 2 bases between the germline ends. The germline CDR1 and CDR2 sequences are SGHNT and YYREEE (reference sequence). The CDR3 covers 13 residues. CDR3 sequence: CASSLPNTGELFF. Here the CDR3 DNA reads TGTGCCAGCAGCTTACCGAACACCGGGGAGCTGTTTTTT. Based on the CDR3 plus reference TRBV5-4 and TRBJ2-2, the full variable domain is ETGVTQSPTHLIKTRGQQVTLRCSSQSGHNTVSWYQQALGQGPQFIFQYYREEENGRGNFPPRFSGLQFPNYSSELNVNALELDDSALYLCASSLPNTGELFFGEGSRLTVL.

V usage is TRBV2 and J usage is TRBJ2-1; weak D call: TRBD2 (6 bases). Looked up from germline, CDR1 is SNHLY and CDR2 is FYNNEI. There are 13 residues in the CDR3. V lost 7 bases to trimming and J lost 8 bases, with 15 bases between them. The DNA of the CDR3 is TGTGCCAGCATACGGGAGTTTAGCGATGAGCAGTTCTTC. Translation: CASIREFSDEQFF.

The genes are TRBV5-1 and TRBJ1-2; D remains unclear. V gave up 5 bases and J gave up 2 bases, with 16 bases separating them. Germline-derived CDR1 and CDR2 are SGHRS and YFSETQ. The CDR3 loop spans 15 amino acids. CDR3 DNA: TGCGCCAGCAGAGAGATAGGAGGTTTGAACTATGGCTACACCTTC. Translated: CASREIGGLNYGYTF.

The chain has TRBV5-1 and TRBJ2-3; 10 nucleotides line up with TRBD1. Unmatched junction bases numbered 5, after V lost 3 bases and J lost 4 bases. Germline CDR1 SGHRS, CDR2 YFSETQ. The CDR3 consists of 15 residues. Here the CDR3 reads CASSYGTGVPDTQYF. In DNA form, the CDR3 reads TGCGCCAGCAGCTACGGGACAGGGGTCCCAGATACGCAGTATTTT. Complete variable domain (other parts from reference TRBV5-1 and TRBJ2-3): KAGVTQTPRYLIKTRGQQVTLSCSPISGHRSVSWYQQTPGQGLQFLFEYFSETQRNKGNFPGRFSGRQFSNSRSEMNVSTLELGDSALYLCASSYGTGVPDTQYFGPGTRLTVL.

This clone occurred a few times. The chain joins TRBV7-6 to TRBJ2-2; D is tentatively TRBD1 or TRBD2 (5 bases each). The CDR3 loop spans 13 amino acids. V was pared by 5 bases and J by 7 bases, with 11 bases between. CDR1 is SGHVS and CDR2 is FNYEAQ in the germline V gene. CDR3: CASSGTPGGELFF. DNA of the CDR3: TGTGCCAGCAGCGGGACGCCCGGCGGGGAGCTGTTTTTT. Supplemented by reference TRBV7-6 and TRBJ2-2, the full variable domain reads GAGVSQSPRYKVTKRGQDVALRCDPISGHVSLYWYRQALGQGPEFLTYFNYEAQQDKSGLPNDRFSAERPEGSISTLTIQRTEQRDSAMYRCASSGTPGGELFFGEGSRLTVL.

There are a few counts of this clone. The J gene is TRBJ2-6, the V gene TRBV18, with D tentatively TRBD2 (7 bases). Trimming cost V 6 bases and J 2 bases, with 14 bases left between them. The CDR3 has 16 residues. Germline lookup yields CDR1 KGHSH and CDR2 LQKENI. The CDR3 is CASSPWGGPGANVLTF. Written as DNA, the CDR3 is TGTGCCAGCTCCCCTTGGGGGGGCCCTGGGGCCAACGTCCTGACTTTC.

This clone occurred a few times. The rearrangement uses TRBV2 and TRBJ2-3, with 11 bases that match TRBD2. Germline V lookup: CDR1 SNHLY, CDR2 FYNNEI. The CDR3 runs to 14 residues. V lost 6 bases, J lost 6 bases, and 5 bases stayed unmatched. CDR3 region: CASRRLAGPDTQYF. CDR3 bases: TGTGCCAGCAGGAGACTAGCGGGACCGGATACGCAGTATTTT.

The table lists this clone with many counts. The rearrangement joins TRBV11-2 to TRBJ2-1; the match to TRBD2 covers 9 bases. CDR1 is SGHAT and CDR2 is FQNNGV in the germline V gene. Germline trimming cut 6 bases from V and 9 bases from J; bases unmatched to any gene: 6. This CDR3 has 13 amino acids. The CDR3 reads CASSFSGRGEQFF. CDR3 DNA: TGTGCCAGCAGTTTTAGCGGGAGAGGTGAGCAGTTCTTC.

The chain has TRBV15 and TRBJ1-1; D not certain. The germline gives CDR1 LNHNV, CDR2 YYDKDF (reference sequence). This CDR3 is built from 17 residues. The V end lost 2 bases, the J end lost 0 bases, and 16 bases lay between the germline ends. CDR3 nucleotides: TGTGCCACCAGCAGAAGGTACGGGCGCGGGATGAACACTGAAGCTTTCTTT. It specifies CATSRRYGRGMNTEAFF.